This T cell receptor beta chain originates from a study of preoperative IRX-2 immunotherapy in early breast cancer. As for treatment: preoperative locoregional IRX-2 cytokine immunotherapy. Samples came from a phase Ib trial of preoperative locoregional IRX-2 cytokine immunotherapy. TCRdb's table, derived via immunoSEQ multiplex PCR, lists solely in-frame clones and lacks some. The sample includes tens of thousands of clones, 82% of them seen just once. The CDR3 totals 13 residues. Germline CDR1 LNHDA, CDR2 SQIVND (reference sequence). V was shortened by 3 bases and J by 8 bases, with 11 bases between the two germline ends.

The chain couples TRBV19 to TRBJ2-1; D might be TRBD2 (5 bases). The source of this sequence is a human donor with breast cancer. This material was obtained from a patient treated with IRX-2 immunotherapy. CDR3 protein: CASSMGSSDEQFF. The CDR3 DNA is TGTGCCAGTAGTATGGGGAGTTCCGATGAGCAGTTCTTC.